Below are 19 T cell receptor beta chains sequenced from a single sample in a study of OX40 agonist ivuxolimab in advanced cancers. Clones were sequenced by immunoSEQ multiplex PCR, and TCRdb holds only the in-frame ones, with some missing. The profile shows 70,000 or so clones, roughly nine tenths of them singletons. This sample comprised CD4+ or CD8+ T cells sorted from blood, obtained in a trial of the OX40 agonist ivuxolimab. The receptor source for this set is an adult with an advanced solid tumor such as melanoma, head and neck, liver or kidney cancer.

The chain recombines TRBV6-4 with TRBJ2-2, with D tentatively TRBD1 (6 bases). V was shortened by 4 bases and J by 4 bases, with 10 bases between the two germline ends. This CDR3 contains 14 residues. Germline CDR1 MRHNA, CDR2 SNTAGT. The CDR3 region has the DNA TGTGCCAGCAGTGCCAGGGGCGGCACCGGGGAGCTGTTTTTT. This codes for CASSARGGTGELFF.

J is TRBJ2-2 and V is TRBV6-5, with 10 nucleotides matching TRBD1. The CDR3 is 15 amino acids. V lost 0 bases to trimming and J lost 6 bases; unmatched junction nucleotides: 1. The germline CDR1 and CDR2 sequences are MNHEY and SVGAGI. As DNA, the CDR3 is TGTGCCAGCAGTTACTCGACAGGGGGCTCCGGGGAGCTGTTTTTT. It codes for CASSYSTGGSGELFF.

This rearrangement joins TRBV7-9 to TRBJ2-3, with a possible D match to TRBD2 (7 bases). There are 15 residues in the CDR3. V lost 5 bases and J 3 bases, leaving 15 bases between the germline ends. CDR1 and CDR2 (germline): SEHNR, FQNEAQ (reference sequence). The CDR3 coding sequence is TGTGCCAGCAGCCCCTTGGGGGGGCTGACAGATACGCAGTATTTT. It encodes CASSPLGGLTDTQYF.

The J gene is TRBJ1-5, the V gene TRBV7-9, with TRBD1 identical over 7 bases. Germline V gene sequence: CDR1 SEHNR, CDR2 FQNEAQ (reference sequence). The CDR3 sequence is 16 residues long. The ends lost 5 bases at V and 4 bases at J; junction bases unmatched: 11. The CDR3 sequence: CASSIGTERENQPQHF. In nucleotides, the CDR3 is TGTGCCAGCAGCATAGGGACAGAGCGAGAAAATCAGCCCCAGCATTTT.

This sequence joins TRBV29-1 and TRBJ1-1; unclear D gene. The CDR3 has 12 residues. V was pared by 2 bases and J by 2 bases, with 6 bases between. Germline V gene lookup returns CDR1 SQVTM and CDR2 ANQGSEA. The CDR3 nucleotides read TGCAGCGTTGAAATGTATAACACTGAAGCTTTCTTT. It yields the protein CSVEMYNTEAFF.

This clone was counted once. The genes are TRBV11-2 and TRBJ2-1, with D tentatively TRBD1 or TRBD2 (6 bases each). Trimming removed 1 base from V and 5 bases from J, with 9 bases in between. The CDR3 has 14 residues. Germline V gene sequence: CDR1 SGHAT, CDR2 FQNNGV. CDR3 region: CASSLVRGHNEQFF. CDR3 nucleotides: TGTGCCAGCAGCTTAGTTCGGGGGCACAATGAGCAGTTCTTC. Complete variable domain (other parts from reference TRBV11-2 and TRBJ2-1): EAGVAQSPRYKIIEKRQSVAFWCNPISGHATLYWYQQILGQGPKLLIQFQNNGVVDDSQLPKDRFSAERLKGVDSTLKIQPAKLEDSAVYLCASSLVRGHNEQFFGPGTRLTVL.

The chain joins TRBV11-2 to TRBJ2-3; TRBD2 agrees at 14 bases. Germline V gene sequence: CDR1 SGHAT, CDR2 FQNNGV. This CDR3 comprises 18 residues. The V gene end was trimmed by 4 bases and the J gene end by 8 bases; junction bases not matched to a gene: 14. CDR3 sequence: CASSSLTSGGAGGGTQYF. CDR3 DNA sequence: TGTGCCAGCAGCTCCCTGACTAGCGGGGGGGCCGGAGGCGGTACGCAGTATTTT.

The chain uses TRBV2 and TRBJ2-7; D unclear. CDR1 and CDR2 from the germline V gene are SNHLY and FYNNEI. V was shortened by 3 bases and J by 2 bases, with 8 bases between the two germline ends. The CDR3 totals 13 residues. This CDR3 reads CASSDLATYEQYF. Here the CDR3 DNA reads TGTGCCAGCAGTGATCTGGCTACCTACGAGCAGTACTTC.

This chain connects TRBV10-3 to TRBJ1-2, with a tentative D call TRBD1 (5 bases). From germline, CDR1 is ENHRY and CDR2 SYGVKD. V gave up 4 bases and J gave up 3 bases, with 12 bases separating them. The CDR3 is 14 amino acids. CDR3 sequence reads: CAISGHQGYYGYTF. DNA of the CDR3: TGTGCCATCAGTGGGCACCAGGGATACTATGGCTACACCTTC.

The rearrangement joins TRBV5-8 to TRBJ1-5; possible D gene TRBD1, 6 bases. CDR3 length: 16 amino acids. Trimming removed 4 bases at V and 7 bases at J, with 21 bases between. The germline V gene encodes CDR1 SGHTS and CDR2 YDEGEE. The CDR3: CASSALGEGVGQPQHF. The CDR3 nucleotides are TGTGCCAGCAGCGCCCTGGGCGAGGGGGTGGGGCAGCCCCAGCATTTT.

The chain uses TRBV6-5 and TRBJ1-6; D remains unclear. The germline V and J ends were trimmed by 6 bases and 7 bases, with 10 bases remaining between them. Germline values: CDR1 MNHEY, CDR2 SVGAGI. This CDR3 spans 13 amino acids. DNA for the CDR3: TGTGCCAGCAGCCCCCCTGAGAATTCACCCCTCCACTTT. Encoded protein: CASSPPENSPLHF.

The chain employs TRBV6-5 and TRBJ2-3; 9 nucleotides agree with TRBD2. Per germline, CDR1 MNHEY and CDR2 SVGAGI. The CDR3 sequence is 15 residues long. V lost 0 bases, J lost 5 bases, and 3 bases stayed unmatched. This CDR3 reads CASSYSRGGKDTQYF. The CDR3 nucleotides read TGTGCCAGCAGTTACTCGCGGGGGGGCAAAGATACGCAGTATTTT.

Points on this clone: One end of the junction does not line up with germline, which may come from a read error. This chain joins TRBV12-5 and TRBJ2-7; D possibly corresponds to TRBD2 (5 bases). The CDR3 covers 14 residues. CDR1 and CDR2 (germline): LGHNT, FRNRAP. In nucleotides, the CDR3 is TGTGCTAGTGGTTTGGCCGGGGTATCCTCCGAGCAGTACTTC. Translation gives CASGLAGVSSEQYF.

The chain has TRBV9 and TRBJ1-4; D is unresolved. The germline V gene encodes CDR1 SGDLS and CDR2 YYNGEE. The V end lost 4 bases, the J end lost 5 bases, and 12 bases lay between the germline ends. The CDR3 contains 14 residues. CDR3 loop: CASSPVERNEKLFF. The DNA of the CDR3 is TGTGCCAGCAGCCCGGTGGAGAGGAATGAAAAACTGTTTTTT.

The CDR3 bases are TGTGCCAGCAGCTTATCCCTAAGCTCCTACGAGCAGTACTTC. The encoded protein is CASSLSLSSYEQYF. J is TRBJ2-7 and V is TRBV13; no clear D. Deletions cut 2 bases from V and 0 bases from J, with 8 bases between. This CDR3 region has 14 residues. CDR1 PRHDT and CDR2 FYEKMQ come from the germline V gene (reference sequence).

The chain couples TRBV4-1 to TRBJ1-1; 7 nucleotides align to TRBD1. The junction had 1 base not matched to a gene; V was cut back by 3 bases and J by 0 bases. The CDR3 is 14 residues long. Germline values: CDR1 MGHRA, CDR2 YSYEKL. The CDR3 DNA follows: TGCGCCAGCAGCCACAGGGGGTTGAACACTGAAGCTTTCTTT. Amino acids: CASSHRGLNTEAFF.

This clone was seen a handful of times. CDR3 sequence reads: CASSLMPRGGNTEAFF. CDR3 DNA: TGTGCCAGCAGCTTGATGCCCAGGGGAGGTAACACTGAAGCTTTCTTT. This rearrangement joins TRBV5-6 to TRBJ1-1; D is possibly TRBD1 (6 bases). The V and J ends lost 1 base and 2 bases respectively, with 15 bases between them. The CDR3 totals 16 residues. Germline V lookup: CDR1 SGHDT, CDR2 YYEEEE.

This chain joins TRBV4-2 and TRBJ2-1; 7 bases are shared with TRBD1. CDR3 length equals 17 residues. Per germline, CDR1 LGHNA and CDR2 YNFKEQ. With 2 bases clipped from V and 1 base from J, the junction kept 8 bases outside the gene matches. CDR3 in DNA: TGTGCCAGCAGCCAACCCAGGGACAGACCGTCCTACAATGAGCAGTTCTTC. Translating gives CASSQPRDRPSYNEQFF.

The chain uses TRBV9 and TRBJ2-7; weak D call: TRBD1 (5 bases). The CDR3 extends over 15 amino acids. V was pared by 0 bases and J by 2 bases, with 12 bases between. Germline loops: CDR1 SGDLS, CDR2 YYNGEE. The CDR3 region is CASSVGQGRAYEQYF. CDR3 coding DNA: TGTGCCAGCAGCGTAGGTCAGGGCCGGGCCTACGAGCAGTACTTC.